Listed here are 18 T cell receptor beta chains from one sample, sequenced in a study of immune characterization of retroperitoneal liposarcoma (dated by TCRdb to about 2019). The protocol used for the library was PCR. Sequencer: NextSeq 500. TCRdb applied fastp at Q25 and MiXCR to the public reads, then kept only in-frame beta chains. CDR3 protein duplicates are merged, each entry listing the most common genes and DNA. For this sample there are around 12,000 distinct CDR3 sequences; roughly 47% appear just once. In total, the top ten clones hold approximately 13% of the sample. The sequenced material came from tumor tissue. The source is a female donor with retroperitoneal liposarcoma.

The rearrangement links TRBV7-2 to TRBJ2-1; 8 bases line up with TRBD1. The CDR3 spans 15 residues. The germline CDR1 and CDR2 sequences are SGHTA and FQGNSA. Trimming cost V 2 bases and J 15 bases; bases outside gene matches: 15. CDR3 coding DNA: TGTGCCAGCAGCTTAAGGACAGGGAATCCAGAGACCCCGTTCTTC. Its protein product is CASSLRTGNPETPFF.

The chain combines TRBV6-5 with TRBJ2-1, with 9 bases matching TRBD2. V lost 4 bases, J lost 15 bases, and 19 bases stayed unmatched. Germline assignment: CDR1 MNHEY and CDR2 SVGAGI. This CDR3 spans 16 amino acids. CDR3 amino acids: CASSSPGTSSYKQPFF. The CDR3 nucleotides are TGTGCCAGCAGTTCTCCCGGGACTAGCTCCTACAAGCAGCCGTTCTTC.

In its sample, this clonotype was seen many times. This chain connects TRBV6-1 to TRBJ2-3; 12 positions match TRBD2. Trimming cost V 8 bases and J 5 bases; bases outside gene matches: 2. Germline CDR1 MNHNS, CDR2 SASEGT. CDR3 length: 13 residues. The DNA of the CDR3 is TGTGCCAGCGAGACTAGCGGGGGAGATACGCAGTATTTT. Its protein product is CASETSGGDTQYF.

This chain links TRBV6-8 with TRBJ2-5; D call uncertain. Matching the DNA end better, TRBJ2-7 makes the J call doubtful. CDR1 and CDR2 from the germline V gene are MNHGY and SAAAGT. CDR3 size: 12 residues. The CDR3 region is CASSPNKYEQYF. The CDR3 DNA follows: TGTGCCAGCAGTCCGAACAAGTACGAGCAGTACTTC.

This chain connects TRBV19 to TRBJ2-2; 7 positions match TRBD1. Per germline, CDR1 LNHDA and CDR2 SQIVND (reference sequence). This CDR3 is built from 18 residues. V was clipped by 0 bases and J by 0 bases; unmatched bases: 7. The CDR3 nucleotides are TGTGCCAGTAGTATAGATCACCTACAGGGGACGAACACCGGGGAGCTGTTTTTT. This codes for CASSIDHLQGTNTGELFF.

The sample holds a few counts of this clonotype. The chain joins TRBV6-1 to TRBJ2-3, with 7 bases fitting TRBD1. Germline values: CDR1 MNHNS, CDR2 SASEGT. The CDR3 has 16 amino acids. After removal of 4 bases from V and 0 bases from J, the junction contained 7 bases not matched to a gene. The CDR3 here is CASSAAWGQSTDTQYF. CDR3 coding DNA: TGTGCCAGCAGTGCTGCGTGGGGACAGAGCACAGATACGCAGTATTTT.

A few counts support this clonotype. V gene TRBV6-1 combines with J gene TRBJ2-1; 7 nucleotides agree with TRBD2. CDR1 MNHNS and CDR2 SASEGT come from the germline V gene. The ends lost 5 bases at V and 7 bases at J; junction bases unmatched: 8. The CDR3 contains 14 residues. The CDR3 coding sequence is TGTGCCAGCAGTTCCGACGGGGAGGGGAATGAGCAGTTCTTC. Translating gives CASSSDGEGNEQFF.

The chain carries TRBV27 and TRBJ2-1; maybe TRBD2 (5 bases). The DNA end is more similar to TRBJ2-7, so the J call may be wrong. CDR1 MNHEY and CDR2 SMNVEV come from the germline V gene (reference sequence). The CDR3 extends over 15 amino acids. The CDR3 DNA is TGTGCCAGCAGTCTCACTCCTGGACTTAACTACGAGCAGTACTTC. Translation: CASSLTPGLNYEQYF.

By sample share, this clonotype is medium-sized. The chain has TRBV7-2 and TRBJ1-2; D is unresolved. CDR1 and CDR2 (germline): SGHTA, FQGNSA. The CDR3 contains 15 residues. Trimming took off 5 bases at V and 4 bases at J, with 17 bases between the two ends. The CDR3: CASSPDFRGGYGYTF. The CDR3 DNA is TGTGCCAGCAGCCCGGATTTTCGGGGAGGCTATGGCTACACCTTC. Variable domain in full (rest from reference TRBV7-2 and TRBJ1-2): GAGVSQSPSNKVTEKGKDVELRCDPISGHTALYWYRQSLGQGLEFLIYFQGNSAPDKSGLPSDRFSAERTGGSVSTLTIQRTQQEDSAVYLCASSPDFRGGYGYTFGSGTRLTVV.

This clonotype was counted many times. The chain is built from TRBV7-6 and TRBJ2-1, with a tentative D call TRBD2 (6 bases). The CDR3 extends over 14 amino acids. With 7 bases removed from V and 10 bases from J, the gap between germline ends came to 20 bases. CDR1 and CDR2 (germline): SGHVS, FNYEAQ. DNA for the CDR3: TGTGCCAGCACCCGGGGCAGGGACTCCTACGAGCAGTTCTTC. Its translation is CASTRGRDSYEQFF.

This clonotype qualifies as medium-sized. The V gene is TRBV7-3, the J gene TRBJ2-1, with 10 bases matching TRBD2. V lost 5 bases and J lost 5; bases outside the gene matches: 6. The CDR3 has 15 residues. The germline V gene encodes CDR1 SGHTA and CDR2 FQGTGA. The CDR3 here is CASSEGTSVDNEQFF. The CDR3 nucleotides read TGTGCCAGCAGCGAAGGGACTAGCGTAGACAATGAGCAGTTCTTC. Full variable domain (missing parts from reference TRBV7-3 and TRBJ2-1): GAGVSQTPSNKVTEKGKYVELRCDPISGHTALYWYRQSLGQGPEFLIYFQGTGAADDSGLPNDRFFAVRPEGSVSTLKIQRTERGDSAVYLCASSEGTSVDNEQFFGPGTRLTVL.

About this clonotype: A much larger clone lies a single base off, so this may be a read error. The chain has TRBV7-3 and TRBJ2-1; D gene ambiguous. Near its end, the DNA agrees better with TRBJ2-7, so the J call may be wrong. The CDR3 length is 13 residues. Germline V gene sequence: CDR1 SGHTA, CDR2 FQGTGA. CDR3 in amino acids: CASSIGKGYEQYF. The CDR3 bases are TGTGCCAGCAGCATTGGAAAGGGCTACGAGCAGTACTTC.

Worth noting for this clonotype: A read error is possible here, since a much larger clone lies one base away. The chain has TRBV25-1 and TRBJ2-1, with 11 bases lining up with TRBD2. Germline lookup yields CDR1 MGHDK and CDR2 SYGVNS. Trimming cost V 4 bases and J 5 bases; bases outside gene matches: 1. CDR3 size: 14 residues. CDR3 region: CASSVAGGNNEQFF. In nucleotides, the CDR3 is TGTGCCAGCAGTGTAGCGGGAGGGAACAATGAGCAGTTCTTC. Full variable domain (missing parts from reference TRBV25-1 and TRBJ2-1): EADIYQTPRYLVIGTGKKITLECSQTMGHDKMYWYQQDPGMELHLIHYSYGVNSTEKGDLSSESTVSRIRTEHFPLTLESARPSHTSQYLCASSVAGGNNEQFFGPGTRLTVL.

As concerns this clonotype: This may be a read error, as it is one base from a much larger clone. This rearrangement joins TRBV11-3 to TRBJ2-4; 15 bases align to TRBD2. After removal of 2 bases from V and 14 bases from J, the junction contained 10 bases not matched to a gene. This CDR3 spans 16 amino acids. From germline, CDR1 is SGHNT and CDR2 YENEEA. This CDR3 is CASSLIGLAGGNEKYF. The CDR3 coding sequence is TGTGCCAGCAGCTTAATCGGACTAGCGGGAGGGAATGAGAAGTACTTC.

Of note for this clonotype: One junction end does not reproduce the germline sequence, and a read error may be involved. The chain employs TRBV7-6 and TRBJ2-1; 11 bases are shared with TRBD2. The CDR3 length is 15 residues. Germline loops: CDR1 SGHVS, CDR2 FNYEAQ. CDR3 in DNA: TGTGCTAGCAGCTTAGGGACTAGCGGTTACAATGAGCAGTTCTTC. It yields the protein CASSLGTSGYNEQFF.

The rearrangement uses TRBV25-1 and TRBJ2-1; no firm D call. TRBJ2-5 explains the end of the DNA better; the J call may be wrong. Germline assignment: CDR1 MGHDK and CDR2 SYGVNS. The CDR3 is 15 amino acids. Here the CDR3 reads CASSEAWSDRETQYF. For the CDR3, the DNA is TGTGCCAGCAGTGAAGCTTGGAGCGACCGAGAGACCCAGTACTTC.

J is TRBJ2-7 and V is TRBV11-3; possibly TRBD2 for D (6 bases). The V end lost 5 bases, the J end lost 0 bases, and 17 bases lay between the germline ends. The CDR3 is made up of 16 amino acids. CDR1 and CDR2 from the germline V gene are SGHNT and YENEEA. In nucleotides, the CDR3 is TGTGCCAGCAGCCCAGGCGGGGCTCAGAGCTCCTACGAGCAGTACTTC. Protein sequence: CASSPGGAQSSYEQYF.

The chain couples TRBV24-1 to TRBJ2-3; D possibly corresponds to TRBD2 (6 bases). This CDR3 contains 15 residues. V gave up 4 bases and J gave up 2 bases, with 12 bases separating them. Germline V gives CDR1 KGHDR, CDR2 SFDVKD. The CDR3 sequence is CATSDLSSDTDTQYF. CDR3 coding DNA: TGTGCCACCAGTGACTTATCTAGCGACACAGATACGCAGTATTTT.